This T cell receptor beta chain was sequenced for a study of control samples from healthy donors and cancer patients. Some clones are missing from TCRdb's copy, which holds only in-frame ones; the method was immunoSEQ multiplex PCR. The sample gives 100,000 to 150,000 clones, 92% of which show up once; roughly 0.54% is in the top ten. The V end lost 0 bases, the J end lost 11 bases, and 11 bases lay between the germline ends. CDR1 is SGHRS and CDR2 is YFSETQ in the germline V gene. The length of the CDR3 is 13 residues. The rearrangement links TRBV5-1 to TRBJ2-2, with D tentatively TRBD2 (6 bases). The receptor comes from an elderly man with head and neck cancer. Sequencing used PBMCs. CDR3 protein: CASSLAGGGELFF. The CDR3 DNA is TGCGCCAGCAGCTTGGCCGGGGGAGGAGAGCTGTTTTTT.